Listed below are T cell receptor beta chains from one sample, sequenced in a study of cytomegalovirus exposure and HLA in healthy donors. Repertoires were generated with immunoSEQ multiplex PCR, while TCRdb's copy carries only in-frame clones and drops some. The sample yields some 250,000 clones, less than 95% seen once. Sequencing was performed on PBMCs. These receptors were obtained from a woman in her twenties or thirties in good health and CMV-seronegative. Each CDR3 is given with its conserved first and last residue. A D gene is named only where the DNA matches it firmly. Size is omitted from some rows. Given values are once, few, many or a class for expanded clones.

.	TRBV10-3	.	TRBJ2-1	CAISEYIGGISYNEQFF	TGTGCCATCAGTGAGTATATCGGGGGTATCTCCTACAATGAGCAGTTCTTC
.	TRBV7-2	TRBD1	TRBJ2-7	CASSLRDRGRMMYF	TGTGCCAGCAGCTTAAGGGACAGGGGTAGGATGATGTACTTC
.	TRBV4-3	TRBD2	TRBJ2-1	CASSQDGLAGPLNEQFF	TGCGCCAGCAGCCAAGATGGGCTAGCGGGCCCCCTCAATGAGCAGTTCTTC
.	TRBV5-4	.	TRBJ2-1	CASSLDERLFF	TGTGCCAGCAGCTTGGATGAGCGGTTGTTCTTC
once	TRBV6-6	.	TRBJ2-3	CASRNRARSLDTQYF	TGTGCCAGCAGGAACCGGGCTCGATCCCTAGATACGCAGTATTTT
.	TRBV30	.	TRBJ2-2	CAWNGPEELFF	TGTGCCTGGAACGGTCCCGAGGAGCTGTTTTTT
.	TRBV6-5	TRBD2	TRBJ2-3	CASSSLGTSVTDTQYF	TGTGCCAGCAGTTCTTTAGGGACTAGCGTTACAGATACGCAGTATTTT
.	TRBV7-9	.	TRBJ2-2	CASSLSLRLNTGELFF	TGTGCCAGCAGCTTATCTCTGAGGCTGAACACCGGGGAGCTGTTTTTT
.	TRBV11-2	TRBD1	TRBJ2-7	CASSYDRGPYEQYF	TGTGCCAGCAGCTACGACAGGGGCCCCTACGAGCAGTACTTC
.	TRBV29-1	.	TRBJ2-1	CSVHGSPSSYNEQFF	TGCAGCGTTCACGGGAGCCCGAGCTCCTACAATGAGCAGTTCTTC
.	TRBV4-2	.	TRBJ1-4	CASSQVPQGLDEKLFF	TGTGCCAGCAGCCAAGTCCCACAGGGATTGGATGAAAAACTGTTTTTT
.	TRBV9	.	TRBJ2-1	CASSTSIGRSAREQFF	TGTGCCAGCAGCACCTCAATTGGGAGGTCCGCTCGGGAGCAGTTCTTC
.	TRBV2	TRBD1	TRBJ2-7	CASSEPGQGPYEQYF	TGTGCCAGCAGTGAACCGGGACAGGGCCCCTACGAGCAGTACTTC
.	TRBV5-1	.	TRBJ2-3	CASSLPTDTQYF	TGCGCCAGCAGCTTGCCCACAGATACGCAGTATTTT
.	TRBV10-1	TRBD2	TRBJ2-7	CASSDPIGLCASGSVDYEQYF	TGCGCCAGCAGTGACCCTATCGGACTATGTGCTAGCGGGAGTGTCGACTACGAGCAGTACTTC
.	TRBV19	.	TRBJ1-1	CASSIKTGTEAFF	TGTGCCAGTAGTATTAAGACGGGCACTGAAGCTTTCTTT
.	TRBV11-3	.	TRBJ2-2	CASSKPPVGGGAGELFF	TGTGCCAGCAGCAAACCCCCTGTCGGAGGGGGTGCCGGGGAGCTGTTTTTT
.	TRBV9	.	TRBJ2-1	CASSVPPVGGAEQFF	TGTGCCAGCAGCGTACCCCCAGTTGGGGGGGCTGAGCAGTTCTTC
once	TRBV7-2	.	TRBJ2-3	CASSFGGPEDTQYF	TGTGCCAGCAGCTTTGGGGGGCCGGAAGATACGCAGTATTTT
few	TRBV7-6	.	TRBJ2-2	CASSLVATGELFF	TGTGCCAGCAGCTTAGTGGCCACCGGGGAGCTGTTTTTT
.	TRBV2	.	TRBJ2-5	CASSGLTGREETQYF	TGTGCCAGCAGTGGATTGACAGGGAGGGAAGAGACCCAGTACTTC
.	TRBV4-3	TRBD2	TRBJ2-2	CASSQEGRLAGGTTGELFF	TGCGCCAGCAGCCAAGAAGGGAGGCTAGCGGGAGGTACCACCGGGGAGCTGTTTTTT
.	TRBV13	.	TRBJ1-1	CASSLAGNTEAFF	TGTGCCAGCAGCTTAGCCGGGAACACTGAAGCTTTCTTT
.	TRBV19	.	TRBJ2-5	CASSISETQYF	TGTGCCAGTAGTATTAGCGAGACCCAGTACTTC
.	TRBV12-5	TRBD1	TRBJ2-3	CASGRDSSTDTQYF	TGTGCTAGTGGGAGGGACAGCAGCACAGATACGCAGTATTTT
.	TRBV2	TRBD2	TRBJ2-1	CATVLAGGPRKGTEQFF	TGTGCCACGGTGCTAGCGGGAGGGCCCCGAAAGGGCACTGAGCAGTTCTTC
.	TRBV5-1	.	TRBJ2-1	CASSLQGGAYNEQFF	TGCGCCAGCAGCTTGCAGGGTGGGGCCTACAATGAGCAGTTCTTC
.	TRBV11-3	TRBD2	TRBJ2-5	CASSFSGLAFPETQYF	TGTGCCAGCAGTTTCTCGGGACTAGCGTTCCCGGAGACCCAGTACTTC
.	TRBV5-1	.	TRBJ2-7	CASSYGVGGSYEQYF	TGCGCCAGCAGCTACGGGGTAGGGGGCTCCTACGAGCAGTACTTC
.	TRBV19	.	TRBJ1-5	CASSSRDSNQPQHF	TGTGCCAGTAGTTCCCGGGATAGCAATCAGCCCCAGCATTTT
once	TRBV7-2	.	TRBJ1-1	CALIPGPNTEAFF	TGTGCTCTAATTCCGGGACCGAACACTGAAGCTTTCTTT
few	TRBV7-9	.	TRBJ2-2	CASSFGGTGELFF	TGTGCCAGCAGCTTTGGGGGGACCGGGGAGCTGTTTTTT
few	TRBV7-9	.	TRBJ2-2	CASTSAGELFF	TGTGCCAGCACGTCAGCCGGGGAGCTGTTTTTT
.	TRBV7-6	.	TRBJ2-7	CASSAGPKGSSYEQYF	TGTGCCAGCAGCGCCGGGCCCAAGGGCAGTTCCTACGAGCAGTACTTC
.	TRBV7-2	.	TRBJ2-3	CASSSSGRTQYF	TGTGCCAGCAGCTCCAGCGGGCGTACGCAGTATTTT
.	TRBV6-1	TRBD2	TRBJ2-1	CASSERGVLAGKFSSYNEQFF	TGTGCCAGCAGTGAAAGGGGCGTGCTAGCGGGAAAATTCAGCTCCTACAATGAGCAGTTCTTC
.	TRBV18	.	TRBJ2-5	CASSPPTVETQYF	TGTGCCAGCTCACCACCGACCGTAGAGACCCAGTACTTC
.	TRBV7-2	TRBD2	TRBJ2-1	CASSLSVLAGNEQFF	TGTGCCAGCAGCTTATCTGTCCTAGCGGGTAATGAGCAGTTCTTC
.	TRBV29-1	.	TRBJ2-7	CSVAEGYEQYF	TGCAGCGTTGCGGAGGGCTACGAGCAGTACTTC
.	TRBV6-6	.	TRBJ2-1	CASSYSSDLQLEFF	TGTGCCAGCAGTTACTCAAGCGACCTACAATTAGAGTTCTTC